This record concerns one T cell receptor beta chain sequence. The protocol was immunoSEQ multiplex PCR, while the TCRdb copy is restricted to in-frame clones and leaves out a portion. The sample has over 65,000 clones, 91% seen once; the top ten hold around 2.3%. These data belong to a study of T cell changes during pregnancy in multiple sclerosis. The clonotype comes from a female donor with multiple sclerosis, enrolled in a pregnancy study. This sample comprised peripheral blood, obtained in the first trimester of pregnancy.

The chain's CDR3 is CASRKAGAWEQYF. The CDR3 DNA is TGTGCCAGCAGGAAAGCGGGAGCATGGGAGCAGTACTTC. The chain recombines TRBV27 with TRBJ2-7, with 8 bases matching TRBD2. This CDR3 spans 13 amino acids. Germline CDR1 is MNHEY and CDR2 is SMNVEV (reference sequence). V dropped 6 bases and J dropped 7; count of bases not matched to a gene: 8.